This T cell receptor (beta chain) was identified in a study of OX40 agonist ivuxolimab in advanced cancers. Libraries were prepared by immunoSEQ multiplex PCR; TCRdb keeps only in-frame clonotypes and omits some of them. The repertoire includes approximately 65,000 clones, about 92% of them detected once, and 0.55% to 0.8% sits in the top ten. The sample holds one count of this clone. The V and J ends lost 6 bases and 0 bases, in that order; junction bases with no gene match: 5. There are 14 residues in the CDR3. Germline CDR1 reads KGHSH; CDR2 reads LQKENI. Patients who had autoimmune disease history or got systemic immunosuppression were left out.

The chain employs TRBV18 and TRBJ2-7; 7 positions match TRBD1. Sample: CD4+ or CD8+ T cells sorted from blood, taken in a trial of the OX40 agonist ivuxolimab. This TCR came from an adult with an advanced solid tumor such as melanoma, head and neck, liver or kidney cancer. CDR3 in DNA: TGTGCCAGCTCTCAGGACAGGACCTCCTACGAGCAGTACTTC. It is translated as CASSQDRTSYEQYF.